These 2 T cell receptor beta chains share one sample of origin, sequenced in a study of T cells expressing NK-cell markers. TCRdb re-called the 5' RACE reads and catalogs CDR3 proteins one per entry, DNA excluded. Its clone listing holds 550,000 or so distinct CDR3 sequences. The sequencing sample was made of blood T cells: a sorted CD56 or NKG2C T cell subset, CD4+ or CD8+ T cells, or bulk PBMC T cells (not recorded which). The receptors were sampled from a man between 18 and 35 years old in good health.

The J gene is TRBJ1-3, the V gene TRBV5-6; TCRdb's D call of TRBD1 is untestable without DNA. Germline V gene sequence: CDR1 SGHDT, CDR2 YYEEEE. CDR3 size: 14 residues. CDR3: CASSFGQGGHHIYF.

The J gene is TRBJ2-3, the V gene TRBV10-3; the TRBD1 assignment by TCRdb is unverifiable without DNA. This CDR3 comprises 14 residues. Per the germline V gene, CDR1 is ENHRY and CDR2 is SYGVKD. The CDR3 sequence is CAIKGTVSTDTQYF.